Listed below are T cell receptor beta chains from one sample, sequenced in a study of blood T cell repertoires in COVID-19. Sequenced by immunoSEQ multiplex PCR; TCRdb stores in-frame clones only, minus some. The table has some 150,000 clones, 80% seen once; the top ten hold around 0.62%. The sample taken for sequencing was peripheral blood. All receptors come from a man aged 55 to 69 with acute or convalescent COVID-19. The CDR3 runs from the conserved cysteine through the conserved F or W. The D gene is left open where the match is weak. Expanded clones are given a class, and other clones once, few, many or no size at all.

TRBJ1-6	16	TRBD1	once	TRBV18	TGTGCCAGCTCACCACGGGCAGGGGGTGCTAATTCACCCCTCCACTTT	CASSPRAGGANSPLHF
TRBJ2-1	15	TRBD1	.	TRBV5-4	TGTGCCAGCAGCTTGGAACCAGGGGGTTACAATGAGCAGTTCTTC	CASSLEPGGYNEQFF
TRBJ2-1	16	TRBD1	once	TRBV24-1	TGTGCCACCAGTGATTTGGTAGGGACAGGGCACGATGAGCAGTTCTTC	CATSDLVGTGHDEQFF
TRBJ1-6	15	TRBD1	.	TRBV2	TGTGCCAGCAGTGAATACAGGGGAGGAGATTCACCCCTCCACTTT	CASSEYRGGDSPLHF
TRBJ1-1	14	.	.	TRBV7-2	TGTGCCAGCAGCTTCTTGACAGGAAACACTGAAGCTTTCTTT	CASSFLTGNTEAFF
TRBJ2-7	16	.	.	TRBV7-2	TGTGCCAGCAGCCGTAGGGGCGGGGACCAAGTGTACGAGCAGTACTTC	CASSRRGGDQVYEQYF
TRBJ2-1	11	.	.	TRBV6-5	TGTGCCAGCGCGGGCTACAATGAGCAGTTCTTC	CASAGYNEQFF
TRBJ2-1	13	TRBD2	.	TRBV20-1	TGCAGTGCTAGTGGGAGCGGGAATAATGAGCAGTTCTTC	CSASGSGNNEQFF
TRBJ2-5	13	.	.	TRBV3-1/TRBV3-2	TGTGCCACCGGGGGTACGGGTGCGGAGACCCAGTACTTC	CATGGTGAETQYF
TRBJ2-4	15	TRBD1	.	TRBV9	TGTGCCAGCAGTCGGGACAGGGCTTGGAATAACATTCAGTACTTC	CASSRDRAWNNIQYF
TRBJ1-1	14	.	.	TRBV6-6	TGTGCCAGCAGCCGGACATGGATGAACACTGAAGCTTTCTTT	CASSRTWMNTEAFF
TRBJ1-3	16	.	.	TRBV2	TGTGCCAGCAGTGCTATATCAGGCTTTTCTGGAAACACCATATATTTT	CASSAISGFSGNTIYF
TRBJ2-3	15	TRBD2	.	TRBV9	TGTGCCAGCAGCATTGGGACTATTCTCACAGATACGCAGTATTTT	CASSIGTILTDTQYF
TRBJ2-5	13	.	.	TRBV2	TGTGCCAGCAGTGCGAGTCGAGTCGAGACCCAGTACTTC	CASSASRVETQYF
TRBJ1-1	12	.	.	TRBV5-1	TGCGCCAGCAGCTCCCAGGACACTGAAGCTTTCTTT	CASSSQDTEAFF
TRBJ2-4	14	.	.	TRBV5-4	TGTGCCAGCAGCCCAGGGGGGGCCAAAAACATTCAGTACTTC	CASSPGGAKNIQYF
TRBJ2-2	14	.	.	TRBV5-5	TGTGCCAGCAGCTTGGCAGGGAACACCGGGGAGCTGTTTTTT	CASSLAGNTGELFF
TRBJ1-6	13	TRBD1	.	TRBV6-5	TGTGCCAGCAGGGGACAGCGTAATTCACCCCTCCACTTT	CASRGQRNSPLHF
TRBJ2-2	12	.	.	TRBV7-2	TGTGCCAGCAGCAACCCTAGGTTGGAGCTGTTTTTT	CASSNPRLELFF
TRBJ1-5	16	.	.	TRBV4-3	TGCGCCAGCAGCCAAGATAGCATCGGGGGCAATCAGCCCCAGCATTTT	CASSQDSIGGNQPQHF
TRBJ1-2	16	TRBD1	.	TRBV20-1	TGCAGTGCTAGTCTCGGAACAGGGGGATCGAACTATGGCTACACCTTC	CSASLGTGGSNYGYTF
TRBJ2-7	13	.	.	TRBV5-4	TGTGCCAGCAGCCTTATCGGTTCCTACGAGCAGTACTTC	CASSLIGSYEQYF
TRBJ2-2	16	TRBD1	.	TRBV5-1	TGCGCCAGCAGCTTGGCTGGGACAGGGGGGACCGGGGAGCTGTTTTTT	CASSLAGTGGTGELFF
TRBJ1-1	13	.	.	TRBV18	TGTGCCAGCTTTACGGAGGCAAACACTGAAGCTTTCTTT	CASFTEANTEAFF
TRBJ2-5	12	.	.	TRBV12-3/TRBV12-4	TGTGCCAGCAGTTTATTTTCGGAGACCCAGTACTTC	CASSLFSETQYF
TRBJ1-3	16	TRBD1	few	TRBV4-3	TGCGCCAGCAGCCAGGACAGGGGGGGATCTGGAAACACCATATATTTT	CASSQDRGGSGNTIYF
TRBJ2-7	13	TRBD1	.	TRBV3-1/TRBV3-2	TGTGCCAGCAGCCGCGGACAGGGGGTCGAGCAGTACTTC	CASSRGQGVEQYF
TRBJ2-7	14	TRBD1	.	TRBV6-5	TGTGCCAGCAGCTCCCCGGGACAGGGCTACGAGCAGTACTTC	CASSSPGQGYEQYF
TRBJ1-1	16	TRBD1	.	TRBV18	TGTGCCAGCTCACCACCATCCGGGACAGAGAACACTGAAGCTTTCTTT	CASSPPSGTENTEAFF
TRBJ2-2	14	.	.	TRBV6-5	TGTGCCAGCAGTTACTCCCAGAACACCGGGGAGCTGTTTTTT	CASSYSQNTGELFF
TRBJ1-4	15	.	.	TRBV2	TGTGCCAGCAGTGAATCGGCAGGCCCCTATGAAAAACTGTTTTTT	CASSESAGPYEKLFF
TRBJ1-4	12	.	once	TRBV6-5	TGTGCCAGCCGGCTGGGGTACGGGGAACTGTTTTTT	CASRLGYGELFF
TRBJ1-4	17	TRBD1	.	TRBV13	TGTGCCAGCAGCTCACCGGGACAGGGGGCAACTAATGAAAAACTGTTTTTT	CASSSPGQGATNEKLFF
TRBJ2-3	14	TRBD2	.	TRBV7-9	TGTGCCAGCAGCTTAGAACTAGCGGGAGTTACGCAGTATTTT	CASSLELAGVTQYF
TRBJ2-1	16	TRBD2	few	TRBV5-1	TGCGCCAGCAGCGGGGGACTAGCGCATTCATACAATGAGCAGTTCTTC	CASSGGLAHSYNEQFF
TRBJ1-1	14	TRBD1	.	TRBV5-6	TGTGCCAGCAGCTTGGCCGGGACAGGGATTGTGGCTTTCTTT	CASSLAGTGIVAFF
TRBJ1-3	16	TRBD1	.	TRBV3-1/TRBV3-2	TGTGCCAGCAGTTACGGGACAGCTGGTTGGGGAAACACCATATATTTT	CASSYGTAGWGNTIYF
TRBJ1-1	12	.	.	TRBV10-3	TGTGCCATCAGAGACATGAACACTGAAGCTTTCTTT	CAIRDMNTEAFF
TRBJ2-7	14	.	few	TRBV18	TGTGCCAGCTCCAAGGACAGTAGCTCCTACGAGCAGTACTTC	CASSKDSSSYEQYF
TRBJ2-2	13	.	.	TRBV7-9	TGTGCCAGCAGAGGAGTGAACACCGGGGAGCTGTTTTTT	CASRGVNTGELFF
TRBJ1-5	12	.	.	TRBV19	TGTGCCAGTAGTATAGGAGCTCAGCCCCAGCATTTT	CASSIGAQPQHF
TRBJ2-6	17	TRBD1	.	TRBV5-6	TGTGCCAGCAGCCCCCCCACAGGGGGCGCTGGGGCCAACGTCCTGACTTTC	CASSPPTGGAGANVLTF
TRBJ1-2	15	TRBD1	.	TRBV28	TGTGCCAGCAGCCCCGGGACAGGGACGATCTATGGCTACACCTTC	CASSPGTGTIYGYTF
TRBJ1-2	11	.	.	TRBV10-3	TGTGCCATCAGTGATAACGCGGGCTACACCTTC	CAISDNAGYTF
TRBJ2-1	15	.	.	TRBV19	TGTGCCAGTATGAGCTTCTCGAGCTCCTACAATGAGCAGTTCTTC	CASMSFSSSYNEQFF
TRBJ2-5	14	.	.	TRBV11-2	TGTGCCAGCAGCTTATATCGGACACAAGAGACCCAGTACTTC	CASSLYRTQETQYF
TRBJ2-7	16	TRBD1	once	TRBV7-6	TGTGCCAGCAGCTTAGCATCCGGGACAGGGATCTACGAGCAGTACTTC	CASSLASGTGIYEQYF
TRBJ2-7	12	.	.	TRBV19	TGTGCCAGTAGAGGGACACCTTACGAGCAGTACTTC	CASRGTPYEQYF
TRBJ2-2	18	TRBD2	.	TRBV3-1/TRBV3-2	TGTGCCAGCAGCCTGCGGGCGTGGACTAGCGGTAACACCGGGGAGCTGTTTTTT	CASSLRAWTSGNTGELFF
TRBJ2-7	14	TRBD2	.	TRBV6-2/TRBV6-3	TGTGCCAGCAGTTACCTAGCGGGAGTCTACGAGCAGTACTTC	CASSYLAGVYEQYF
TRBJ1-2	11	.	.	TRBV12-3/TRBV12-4	TGTGCCAGCAGCCGACAGTATGGCTACACCTTC	CASSRQYGYTF
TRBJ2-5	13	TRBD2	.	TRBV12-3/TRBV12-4	TGTGCCAGCAGTTTACTAGCGGGAGAGACCCAGTACTTC	CASSLLAGETQYF
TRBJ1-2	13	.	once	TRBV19	TGTGCCAGTAGTCCCGGTAGTGTCTATGGCTACACCTTC	CASSPGSVYGYTF
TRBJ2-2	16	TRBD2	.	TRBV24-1	TGTGCCACCAGTGACCGCGGGACTAGAAACACCGGGGAGCTGTTTTTT	CATSDRGTRNTGELFF
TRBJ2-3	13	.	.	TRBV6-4	TGTGCCAGCAGTGAAGCTCACACAGATACGCAGTATTTT	CASSEAHTDTQYF
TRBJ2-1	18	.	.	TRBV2	TGTGCCAGCAGTGTGGGGGGTGGGCTCATTCTTGGGGGAAATGAGCAGTTCTTC	CASSVGGGLILGGNEQFF
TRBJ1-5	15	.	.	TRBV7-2	TGTGCCAGCAGTCCGCTCCGCGGGGGCAATCAGCCCCAGCATTTT	CASSPLRGGNQPQHF
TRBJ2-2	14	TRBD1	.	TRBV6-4	TGTGCCAGCAAGCCGACAGGGGGGTCTAGGGAGCTGTTTTTT	CASKPTGGSRELFF
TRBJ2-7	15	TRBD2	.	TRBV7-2	TGTGCCAGCAGCTTAGGGGTTAGCGGGAGCTACGAGCAGTACTTC	CASSLGVSGSYEQYF
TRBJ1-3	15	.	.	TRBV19	TGTGCCAGTACCGATCCCCGGGGGGGCGGAAACACCATATATTTT	CASTDPRGGGNTIYF